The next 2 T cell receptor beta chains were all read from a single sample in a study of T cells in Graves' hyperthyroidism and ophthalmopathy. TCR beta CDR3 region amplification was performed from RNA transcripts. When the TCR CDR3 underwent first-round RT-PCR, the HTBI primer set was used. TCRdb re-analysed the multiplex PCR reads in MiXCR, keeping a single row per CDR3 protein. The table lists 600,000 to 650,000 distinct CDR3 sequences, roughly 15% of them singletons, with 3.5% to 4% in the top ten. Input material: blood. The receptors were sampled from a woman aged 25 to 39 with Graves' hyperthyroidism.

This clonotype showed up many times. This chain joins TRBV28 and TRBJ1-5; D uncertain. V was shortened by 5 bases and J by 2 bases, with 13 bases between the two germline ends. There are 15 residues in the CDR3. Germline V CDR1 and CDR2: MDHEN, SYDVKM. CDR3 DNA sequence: TGTGCCAGCAGTCCATCCACATCGGGCAATCAGCCCCAGCATTTT. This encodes CASSPSTSGNQPQHF.

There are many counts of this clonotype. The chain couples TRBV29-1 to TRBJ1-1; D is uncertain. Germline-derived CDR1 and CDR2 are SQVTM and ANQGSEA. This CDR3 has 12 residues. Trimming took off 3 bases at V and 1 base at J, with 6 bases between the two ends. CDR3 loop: CSVEYENTEAFF. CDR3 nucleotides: TGCAGCGTTGAGTATGAGAACACTGAAGCTTTCTTT.